Below are 30 T cell receptor beta chains sequenced from a single sample in a study of T cells in Graves' hyperthyroidism and ophthalmopathy. RNA transcripts yielded amplified TCR beta CDR3 regions. Primed by the HTBI set, a first-round RT-PCR was run on the TCR CDR3. TCRdb redid the calling of the multiplex PCR reads with MiXCR, one entry per CDR3 protein. The table lists fewer than 500,000 distinct CDR3 sequences, roughly 14% of them singletons. The sequenced sample consisted of blood. Receptor source: a man aged 25 to 40 with Graves' hyperthyroidism that later progressed to Graves' ophthalmopathy.

This clonotype was observed at least ten times. The V gene is TRBV7-2, the J gene TRBJ1-6; unclear D gene. The germline CDR1 and CDR2 sequences are SGHTA and FQGNSA. The CDR3 runs 15 residues. V lost 1 base and J 7 bases, leaving 11 bases between the germline ends. CDR3 sequence (DNA): TGTGCCAGCAGCTTAGGCGTTATGTTGAATTCACCCCTCCACTTT. Protein sequence: CASSLGVMLNSPLHF. The complete variable domain, with remaining parts taken from reference TRBV7-2 and TRBJ1-6, reads GAGVSQSPSNKVTEKGKDVELRCDPISGHTALYWYRQSLGQGLEFLIYFQGNSAPDKSGLPSDRFSAERTGGSVSTLTIQRTQQEDSAVYLCASSLGVMLNSPLHFGNGTRLTVT.

This clonotype was seen many times. The gene calls are TRBV24-1 and TRBJ1-5; D might be TRBD1 (5 bases). The CDR3 consists of 14 residues. Germline V gene lookup returns CDR1 KGHDR and CDR2 SFDVKD. V lost 5 bases, J lost 3 bases, and 10 bases lay in between. The CDR3 region has the DNA TGTGCCACCAGTGGTGGGACTTCCAATCAGCCCCAGCATTTT. Translated: CATSGGTSNQPQHF.

In this sample, this clonotype turned up a few times. This chain links TRBV10-3 with TRBJ2-2, with D perhaps TRBD1 (5 bases). The germline CDR1 and CDR2 sequences are ENHRY and SYGVKD. CDR3 length: 15 residues. The ends were cut back, 1 base at V and 3 bases at J, with 9 bases in the middle. CDR3 residues: CAISELWGDTGELFF. The CDR3 region has the DNA TGTGCCATCAGTGAGTTATGGGGCGACACCGGGGAGCTGTTTTTT.

The rearrangement uses TRBV29-1 and TRBJ2-5; D call uncertain. The CDR3 is 12 residues long. In germline, CDR1 is SQVTM, CDR2 ANQGSEA. Trimming pared 8 bases from V and 4 bases from J, leaving 14 bases between. CDR3 bases: TGCAGCTCCCGCCGCGTACGAGAGACCCAGTACTTC. Its protein product is CSSRRVRETQYF. Variable domain in full (rest from reference TRBV29-1 and TRBJ2-5): SAVISQKPSRDICQRGTSLTIQCQVDSQVTMMFWYRQQPGQSLTLIATANQGSEATYESGFVIDKFPISRPNLTFSTLTVSNMSPEDSSIYLCSSRRVRETQYFGPGTRLLVL.

This clonotype was picked up many times. This rearrangement joins TRBV3-1 to TRBJ1-1, with D hard to call. Germline V CDR1 and CDR2: LGHDT, YNNKEL (reference sequence). The CDR3 runs to 16 residues. Trimming stripped 6 bases from V and 2 bases from J, with 19 bases between. The CDR3 DNA reads as TGTGCCAGCAGTCTGTTTGCCAGGCAGACTAACACTGAAGCTTTCTTT. Residues: CASSLFARQTNTEAFF.

This clonotype was found many times. The genes are TRBV6-1 and TRBJ1-5; 9 nucleotides agree with TRBD1. V shed 8 bases and J 5 bases; nucleotides not matched to a gene: 4. The germline V gene encodes CDR1 MNHNS and CDR2 SASEGT. The length of the CDR3 is 13 residues. The CDR3 DNA reads TGTGCCAGCGGGGACAGGGTATATCAGCCCCAGCATTTT. Its translation: CASGDRVYQPQHF.

To note about this clonotype: Sequence at one end of the junction differs from germline and may be a read error. The chain is built from TRBV27 and TRBJ1-3, with TRBD1 matching 9 bases. The CDR3 totals 17 residues. Germline V gene sequence: CDR1 MNHEY, CDR2 SMNVEV (reference sequence). CDR3 coding DNA: TGTGCCAGCAGTACCGGGACAGGGAAGGGAGACGGAACCACCATATATTTT. Residues: CASSTGTGKGDGTTIYF.

This clonotype appeared many times. The CDR3 DNA follows: TGTGCCAGCAGTTTTGACAGGGCGGGCACTGAAGCTTTCTTT. Translation gives CASSFDRAGTEAFF. This sequence joins TRBV2 and TRBJ1-1, with TRBD1 matching over 7 bases. In germline, CDR1 is SNHLY, CDR2 FYNNEI. Trimming took 5 bases from V and 4 from J; bases not matched to a gene: 7. This CDR3 is built from 14 residues. Based on the CDR3 plus reference TRBV2 and TRBJ1-1, the full variable domain is EPEVTQTPSHQVTQMGQEVILRCVPISNHLYFYWYRQILGQKVEFLVSFYNNEISEKSEIFDDQFSVERPDGSNFTLKIRSTKLEDSAMYFCASSFDRAGTEAFFGQGTRLTVV.

The sample holds many counts of this clonotype. The V gene is TRBV30, the J gene TRBJ2-1; 11 positions agree with TRBD2. V dropped 3 bases and J dropped 7; count of bases not matched to a gene: 2. The CDR3 totals 13 residues. The germline V gene encodes CDR1 GTSNPN and CDR2 SVGIG (reference sequence). CDR3 bases: TGTGCCTGGAGGACTAGCGGGGTTAATGAGCAGTTCTTC. Its protein product is CAWRTSGVNEQFF.

This clonotype was observed many times. DNA of the CDR3: TGTGCCTGGAGTGGCGGGACACCTAATCAGCCCCAGCATTTT. It encodes CAWSGGTPNQPQHF. This chain links TRBV30 with TRBJ1-5; D perhaps matches TRBD1 (6 bases). Trimming pared 1 base from V and 4 bases from J, leaving 11 bases between. Germline loops: CDR1 GTSNPN, CDR2 SVGIG (reference sequence). The CDR3 is 14 amino acids.

The chain has TRBV5-1 and TRBJ2-1, with 7 nucleotides matching TRBD1. There are 13 residues in the CDR3. CDR1 and CDR2 (germline): SGHRS, YFSETQ. With 9 bases clipped from V and 0 bases from J, the junction kept 3 bases outside the gene matches. The CDR3 sequence is CATRDSSYNEQFF. The CDR3 nucleotides are TGCGCCACCCGGGACAGCTCCTACAATGAGCAGTTCTTC.

At least ten counts were recorded for this clonotype. The chain has TRBV28 and TRBJ2-7; no reliable D call. V was trimmed by 10 bases and J by 3 bases, leaving 16 bases between them. The CDR3 extends over 13 amino acids. Germline V lookup: CDR1 MDHEN, CDR2 SYDVKM. The CDR3 region is CANPGPGFYEQYF. The CDR3 bases are TGTGCCAACCCTGGACCGGGTTTCTACGAGCAGTACTTC.

This clonotype has only a few counts. The chain has TRBV20-1 and TRBJ2-7; 8 positions agree with TRBD1. V was pared by 0 bases and J by 0 bases, with 10 bases of the junction left unmatched. Germline V gives CDR1 DFQATT, CDR2 SNEGSKA (reference sequence). The CDR3 is made up of 17 amino acids. The chain's CDR3 is CSARDLVGQGASYEQYF. CDR3 DNA sequence: TGCAGTGCTAGAGATCTCGTCGGGCAGGGGGCCTCCTACGAGCAGTACTTC.

This clonotype showed up just a few times. The chain joins TRBV7-9 to TRBJ1-3; TRBD1 is a possible D gene (6 bases). Germline-derived CDR1 and CDR2 are SEHNR and FQNEAQ (reference sequence). The CDR3 covers 19 residues. Trimming shortened V by 1 base and J by 4 bases, and 23 bases separated the two germline ends. Here the CDR3 DNA reads TGTGCCAGCAGCTTAGGAAGAGTCGGCAGGGGACTGTCCGGAAACACCATATATTTT. This gives the protein CASSLGRVGRGLSGNTIYF.

This clonotype has ten or more counts. The chain has TRBV2 and TRBJ1-4, with D possibly matching TRBD1 (6 bases). CDR3 length equals 15 residues. Germline V gene data show CDR1 as SNHLY and CDR2 as FYNNEI. V was trimmed by 1 base and J by 8 bases, leaving 14 bases between them. The CDR3 DNA is TGTGCCAGCAGTGAAGTGTGGACAGTGTGGGAAAAACTGTTTTTT. Protein sequence: CASSEVWTVWEKLFF.

About this clonotype itself: At one boundary the junction diverges from the germline segment, which might be a read error. The chain has TRBV6-2 or TRBV6-3 and TRBJ1-5; D is uncertain. CDR1 is MNHEY, CDR2 SVGEGT, per germline. CDR3 length: 14 amino acids. In DNA form, the CDR3 reads TGTCCCAGCAGTTACTCGCACAGCAATCAGCCCCAGCATTTT. Its protein is CPSSYSHSNQPQHF.

This chain joins TRBV12-3 or TRBV12-4 and TRBJ2-3; no reliable D call. This CDR3 has 13 amino acids. Trimming cost V 4 bases and J 5 bases, with 10 bases left between them. The CDR3 protein is CASSSMTEDTQYF. The CDR3 DNA reads TGTGCCAGCAGTTCCATGACCGAAGATACGCAGTATTTT.

The chain is built from TRBV12-3 or TRBV12-4 and TRBJ2-7, with D tentatively TRBD1 or TRBD2 (5 bases each). Trimming stripped 5 bases from V and 3 bases from J, with 8 bases between. The CDR3 runs 12 residues. The CDR3 sequence: CASSMGVYEQYF. CDR3 nucleotide sequence: TGTGCCAGCAGTATGGGGGTCTACGAGCAGTACTTC.

Concerning this clonotype: This could be a read error, since a much larger clone is one nucleotide away. The chain uses TRBV25-1 and TRBJ2-3; D is possibly TRBD2 (6 bases). The CDR3 covers 13 residues. Looked up from germline, CDR1 is MGHDK and CDR2 is SYGVNS. V lost 6 bases and J 4 bases, leaving 11 bases between the germline ends. CDR3 coding DNA: TGTGCCAGCAGGGGGGGATTGGCAGATACGCAGTATTTT. Protein product: CASRGGLADTQYF.

This clonotype was seen ten or more times. This chain connects TRBV2 to TRBJ1-5; D perhaps matches TRBD1 (6 bases). Deletions cut 2 bases from V and 4 bases from J, with 6 bases between. The CDR3 loop spans 13 amino acids. CDR1 and CDR2 (germline): SNHLY, FYNNEI. CDR3 DNA: TGTGCCAGCAGTGAACAGGGGAATCAGCCCCAGCATTTT. It specifies CASSEQGNQPQHF.

In its sample, this clonotype was seen many times. V and J are TRBV7-2 and TRBJ1-6; tentative D call: TRBD1 (5 bases). Germline V gene sequence: CDR1 SGHTA, CDR2 FQGNSA. Trimming cost V 3 bases and J 8 bases, with 20 bases left between them. This CDR3 comprises 17 residues. Here the CDR3 reads CASSLDSPQGNDSPLHF. The CDR3 DNA follows: TGTGCCAGCAGCTTGGACTCCCCTCAGGGCAACGATTCACCCCTCCACTTT.

This chain joins TRBV6-2 or TRBV6-3 and TRBJ1-5; D is unclear. The CDR3 runs 14 residues. CDR1 is MNHEY and CDR2 is SVGEGT in the germline V gene. Trimming pared 5 bases from V and 5 bases from J, leaving 13 bases between. In nucleotides, the CDR3 is TGTGCCAGCAGTCCCCGTCGGCTTCATCAGCCCCAGCATTTT. This translates into CASSPRRLHQPQHF.

This clonotype has ten or more counts. The CDR3 sequence is CSAYLAGGPDYEQYF. The CDR3 DNA is TGCAGTGCTTACCTAGCGGGGGGGCCGGACTACGAGCAGTACTTC. The chain joins TRBV20-1 to TRBJ2-7; 12 positions agree with TRBD2. Trimming removed 5 bases from V and 3 bases from J; junction bases left unmatched: 8. The germline V gene has CDR1 DFQATT and CDR2 SNEGSKA (reference sequence). The CDR3 sequence is 15 residues long.

The V gene is TRBV6-2 or TRBV6-3, the J gene TRBJ2-5; 8 positions match TRBD1. CDR3 length equals 17 residues. Unmatched junction bases numbered 11, after V lost 5 bases and J lost 0 bases. The V gene's germline CDR1 is MNHEY and CDR2 SVGEGT. The CDR3 protein is CASSRFRDRRYQETQYF. CDR3 DNA: TGTGCCAGCAGTCGTTTCCGGGACAGGAGATACCAAGAGACCCAGTACTTC.

Many counts were recorded for this clonotype. The chain combines TRBV2 with TRBJ2-7; D may be TRBD1 or TRBD2 (5 bases each). Germline assignment: CDR1 SNHLY and CDR2 FYNNEI. V was pared by 5 bases and J by 0 bases, with 11 bases between. The CDR3 covers 14 residues. The CDR3 coding sequence is TGTGCCAGCAGTATGGGGGAGCTCTCCTACGAGCAGTACTTC. Translating gives CASSMGELSYEQYF.

This clonotype was found a few times. V usage is TRBV5-1 and J usage is TRBJ2-2; 7 positions match TRBD2. Germline assignment: CDR1 SGHRS and CDR2 YFSETQ. Unmatched junction bases numbered 6, after V lost 1 base and J lost 0 bases. The CDR3 is 17 residues long. CDR3 loop: CASSLYAGVTNTGELFF. The CDR3 DNA sequence: TGCGCCAGCAGCTTGTATGCGGGGGTTACGAACACCGGGGAGCTGTTTTTT. Together with reference TRBV5-1 and TRBJ2-2, the CDR3 gives the full variable domain: KAGVTQTPRYLIKTRGQQVTLSCSPISGHRSVSWYQQTPGQGLQFLFEYFSETQRNKGNFPGRFSGRQFSNSRSEMNVSTLELGDSALYLCASSLYAGVTNTGELFFGEGSRLTVL.

This clonotype appeared a few times. The genes are TRBV6-5 and TRBJ2-6; 7 bases line up with TRBD1. Germline V lookup: CDR1 MNHEY, CDR2 SVGAGI. This CDR3 contains 19 residues. The junction had 10 bases not matched to a gene; V was cut back by 2 bases and J by 0 bases. The CDR3 region is CASSYRPGTAASGANVLTF. CDR3 nucleotide sequence: TGTGCCAGCAGTTACCGCCCTGGGACAGCGGCCTCTGGGGCCAACGTCCTGACTTTC.

This clonotype appeared many times. The chain couples TRBV11-2 to TRBJ1-2; D perhaps matches TRBD1 (5 bases). Per the germline V gene, CDR1 is SGHAT and CDR2 is FQNNGV. CDR3 length: 16 amino acids. V gave up 2 bases and J gave up 5 bases, with 18 bases separating them. CDR3 amino acids: CASSLSLDGGFYGYTF. The DNA of the CDR3 is TGTGCCAGCAGCTTATCTTTGGATGGGGGGTTTTATGGCTACACCTTC.

There are a few counts of this clonotype. This chain links TRBV28 with TRBJ2-5; 7 bases are shared with TRBD2. Germline V lookup: CDR1 MDHEN, CDR2 SYDVKM. The CDR3 is 16 amino acids. V lost 1 base to trimming and J lost 0 bases; unmatched junction nucleotides: 5. The CDR3 DNA is TGTGCCAGCAGTTTATCGAGCGGGAAGTACCAAGAGACCCAGTACTTC. Amino acid sequence: CASSLSSGKYQETQYF.

The genes are TRBV6-1 and TRBJ2-3; D is perhaps TRBD1 (5 bases). Germline loops: CDR1 MNHNS, CDR2 SASEGT. The CDR3 covers 14 residues. V was shortened by 5 bases and J by 4 bases, with 13 bases between the two germline ends. CDR3 protein: CASSKTGAPDTQYF. CDR3 DNA: TGTGCCAGCAGTAAAACAGGTGCCCCAGATACGCAGTATTTT.